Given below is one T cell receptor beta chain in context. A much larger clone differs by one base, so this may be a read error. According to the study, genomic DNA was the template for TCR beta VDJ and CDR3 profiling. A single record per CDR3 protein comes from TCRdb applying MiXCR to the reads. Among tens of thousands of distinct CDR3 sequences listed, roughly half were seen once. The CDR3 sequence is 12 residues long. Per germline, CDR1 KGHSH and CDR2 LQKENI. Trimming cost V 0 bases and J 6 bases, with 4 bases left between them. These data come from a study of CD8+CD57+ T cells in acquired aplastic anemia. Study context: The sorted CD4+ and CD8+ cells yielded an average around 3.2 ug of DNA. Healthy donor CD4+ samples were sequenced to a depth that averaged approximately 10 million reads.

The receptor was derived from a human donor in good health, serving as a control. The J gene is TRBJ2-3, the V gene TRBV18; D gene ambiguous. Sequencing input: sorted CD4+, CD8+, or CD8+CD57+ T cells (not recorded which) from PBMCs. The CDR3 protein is CASSPPGDTQYF. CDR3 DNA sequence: TGTGCCAGCTCACCACCGGGGGATACGCAGTATTTT.